One and the same sample provided the 32 T cell receptor beta chains below, sequenced in a study of blood T cell repertoires in COVID-19. The data were produced by immunoSEQ multiplex PCR, yet TCRdb's version contains in-frame clones alone and is incomplete. The table has roughly 350,000 clones, approximately 89% seen once. The source material was peripheral blood. The receptors come from a woman aged 30 to 39 with COVID-19, enrolled during active disease.

The J gene is TRBJ2-2, the V gene TRBV7-9; 11 bases are a match to TRBD1. The length of the CDR3 is 16 residues. Per the germline V gene, CDR1 is SEHNR and CDR2 is FQNEAQ (reference sequence). V lost 8 bases to trimming and J lost 5 bases; unmatched junction nucleotides: 10. The CDR3 DNA follows: TGTGCCAGCGTTATCGGACAGGGGGCGCGAACCGGGGAGCTGTTTTTT. Amino acids: CASVIGQGARTGELFF. The variable domain in full, completed from reference TRBV7-9 and TRBJ2-2, reads DTGVSQNPRHKITKRGQNVTFRCDPISEHNRLYWYRQTLGQGPEFLTYFQNEAQLEKSRLLSDRFSAERPKGSFSTLEIQRTEQGDSAMYLCASVIGQGARTGELFFGEGSRLTVL.

V is TRBV24-1 and J is TRBJ2-1; 13 bases match TRBD2. The germline V gene encodes CDR1 KGHDR and CDR2 SFDVKD. The V gene end was trimmed by 6 bases and the J gene end by 8 bases; junction bases not matched to a gene: 9. The length of the CDR3 is 16 residues. DNA of the CDR3: TGTGCCACCAGTCGGACTAGCGGGGGACCGAGGGATGAGCAGTTCTTC. The encoded protein is CATSRTSGGPRDEQFF.

The genes are TRBV15 and TRBJ1-2; D may be TRBD1 (5 bases). The CDR3 is made up of 16 amino acids. V was cut by 0 bases and J by 1 base, with 12 bases left in between. The germline CDR1 and CDR2 sequences are LNHNV and YYDKDF (reference sequence). CDR3 nucleotides: TGTGCCACCAGCAGAGAGGAGGGGTATTATAACTATGGCTACACCTTC. It yields the protein CATSREEGYYNYGYTF.

This chain links TRBV6-5 with TRBJ2-3; 9 bases map to TRBD2. Germline CDR1 and CDR2: MNHEY and SVGAGI. This CDR3 comprises 15 residues. V was pared by 6 bases and J by 1 base, with 5 bases of the junction left unmatched. CDR3 nucleotides: TGTGCCAGCAGGGCGGGACTAGCAGGCACAGATACGCAGTATTTT. Its translation is CASRAGLAGTDTQYF.

The genes are TRBV7-2 and TRBJ1-2; D is unclear. V dropped 2 bases and J dropped 3 bases, with 13 bases sitting between them. The germline gives CDR1 SGHTA, CDR2 FQGNSA. The CDR3 is 15 amino acids. This CDR3 reads CASSLSRKVDYGYTF. The CDR3, as DNA: TGTGCCAGCAGCTTATCCAGGAAAGTAGACTATGGCTACACCTTC. Full variable domain (rest looked up from reference TRBV7-2 and TRBJ1-2): GAGVSQSPSNKVTEKGKDVELRCDPISGHTALYWYRQSLGQGLEFLIYFQGNSAPDKSGLPSDRFSAERTGGSVSTLTIQRTQQEDSAVYLCASSLSRKVDYGYTFGSGTRLTVV.

The chain uses TRBV2 and TRBJ1-4; 7 nucleotides match TRBD1. Looked up from germline, CDR1 is SNHLY and CDR2 is FYNNEI. The CDR3 has 13 residues. With V trimmed by 9 bases and J by 8 bases, 9 bases remained unmatched. Here the CDR3 reads CARKKTGTEKLFF. DNA of the CDR3: TGTGCCAGAAAGAAGACAGGGACCGAAAAACTGTTTTTT.

The rearrangement links TRBV18 to TRBJ2-3, with 7 bases aligning to TRBD2. CDR1 and CDR2 (germline): KGHSH, LQKENI. This CDR3 has 17 residues. The V and J ends lost 1 base and 0 bases, in that order; junction bases with no gene match: 7. CDR3 sequence reads: CASSPLTSDPSTDTQYF. The CDR3, as DNA: TGTGCCAGCTCACCACTTACTAGCGACCCTAGCACAGATACGCAGTATTTT.

The chain carries TRBV6-5 and TRBJ2-1, with D possibly matching TRBD2 (6 bases). Germline lookup yields CDR1 MNHEY and CDR2 SVGAGI. The CDR3 extends over 15 amino acids. V was shortened by 6 bases and J by 0 bases, with 12 bases between the two germline ends. CDR3 coding DNA: TGTGCCAGCAGGCGGGACTCGAGCTCCTACAATGAGCAGTTCTTC. Translating gives CASRRDSSSYNEQFF.

J is TRBJ2-2 and V is TRBV5-1; tentatively, D is TRBD1 (5 bases). Germline assignment: CDR1 SGHRS and CDR2 YFSETQ. Deletions cut 2 bases from V and 5 bases from J, with 7 bases between. The CDR3 consists of 13 residues. CDR3 bases: TGCGCCAGCAGCTTCTCAGGGACCGGGGAGCTGTTTTTT. Encoded protein: CASSFSGTGELFF.

V usage is TRBV28 and J usage is TRBJ1-5; D not resolved. V was shortened by 10 bases and J by 11 bases, with 24 bases between the two germline ends. Germline V gives CDR1 MDHEN, CDR2 SYDVKM. This CDR3 comprises 14 residues. The CDR3, as DNA: TGTGCCACCCGTAAGGAAGTGGATAGGAGGGCCCAGCATTTT. This codes for CATRKEVDRRAQHF.

V gene TRBV2 combines with J gene TRBJ1-2, with D perhaps TRBD1 (5 bases). The germline CDR1 and CDR2 sequences are SNHLY and FYNNEI. The CDR3 is 13 residues long. V was trimmed by 6 bases and J by 6 bases, leaving 14 bases between them. This chain's CDR3 is CASRWGQRDGYTF. In nucleotides, the CDR3 is TGTGCCAGCAGGTGGGGCCAGAGAGATGGCTACACCTTC.

This clone was observed once. V and J are TRBV7-8 and TRBJ2-3; no definite D call. The CDR3 runs to 16 residues. Trimming removed 5 bases at V and 0 bases at J, with 15 bases between. Looked up from germline, CDR1 is SGHVS and CDR2 is FQNEAQ. Here the CDR3 reads CASSPQSVISTDTQYF. The CDR3 nucleotides read TGTGCCAGCAGCCCCCAATCGGTAATTAGCACAGATACGCAGTATTTT. Full variable domain (remainder filled in from reference TRBV7-8 and TRBJ2-3): GAGVSQSPRYKVAKRGQDVALRCDPISGHVSLFWYQQALGQGPEFLTYFQNEAQLDKSGLPSDRFFAERPEGSVSTLKIQRTQQEDSAVYLCASSPQSVISTDTQYFGPGTRLTVL.

This chain uses TRBV2 with TRBJ1-2; 8 nucleotides align to TRBD1. Germline values: CDR1 SNHLY, CDR2 FYNNEI. V trimming: 6 bases; J trimming: 0 bases; junction bases outside the gene matches: 3. The CDR3 has 14 amino acids. The CDR3 region is CASSPRGPNYGYTF. The DNA for the CDR3 is TGTGCCAGCAGCCCCAGGGGGCCTAACTATGGCTACACCTTC. Variable domain in full (rest from reference TRBV2 and TRBJ1-2): EPEVTQTPSHQVTQMGQEVILRCVPISNHLYFYWYRQILGQKVEFLVSFYNNEISEKSEIFDDQFSVERPDGSNFTLKIRSTKLEDSAMYFCASSPRGPNYGYTFGSGTRLTVV.

The chain couples TRBV5-1 to TRBJ1-1, with D unresolved. Germline-derived CDR1 and CDR2 are SGHRS and YFSETQ. The CDR3 runs to 14 residues. V was cut by 3 bases and J by 2 bases, with 11 bases left in between. The CDR3 DNA follows: TGCGCCAGCAGCTCCTCGACTGGAAACACTGAAGCTTTCTTT. Protein sequence: CASSSSTGNTEAFF. Full variable domain (missing parts from reference TRBV5-1 and TRBJ1-1): KAGVTQTPRYLIKTRGQQVTLSCSPISGHRSVSWYQQTPGQGLQFLFEYFSETQRNKGNFPGRFSGRQFSNSRSEMNVSTLELGDSALYLCASSSSTGNTEAFFGQGTRLTVV.

This sequence joins TRBV12-5 and TRBJ2-1; 13 bases are a match to TRBD2. Germline V CDR1 and CDR2: LGHNT, FRNRAP. This CDR3 has 15 residues. The V segment lost 1 base and the J segment 8 bases; nucleotides outside the gene matches: 2. CDR3 coding DNA: TGTGCTAGTGGTTTGGGACTAGCGGGAGGCGATGAGCAGTTCTTC. Encoded protein: CASGLGLAGGDEQFF.

The J gene is TRBJ2-1, the V gene TRBV7-3, with 11 bases that match TRBD2. Losses at the gene ends were 2 bases for V and 3 bases for J; bases not matched to a gene: 3. This CDR3 comprises 16 residues. The germline V gene has CDR1 SGHTA and CDR2 FQGTGA. CDR3 bases: TGTGCCAGCAGCTTAGGTCTAGCGGGAGGCTACAATGAGCAGTTCTTC. It translates to CASSLGLAGGYNEQFF.

The V and J genes are TRBV11-3 and TRBJ2-1, with TRBD2 matching 7 bases. V lost 0 bases to trimming and J lost 2 bases; unmatched junction nucleotides: 4. Germline V gene sequence: CDR1 SGHNT, CDR2 YENEEA. The CDR3 has 16 amino acids. DNA for the CDR3: TGTGCCAGCAGCTTAGAGGGAGGGTCCGCCTACAATGAGCAGTTCTTC. Protein: CASSLEGGSAYNEQFF.

This clone was recorded a few times. The CDR3 loop is CASSKNEQGAQYF. DNA for the CDR3: TGTGCCAGCAGCAAGAACGAACAGGGGGCCCAGTACTTC. The J gene is TRBJ2-5, the V gene TRBV2; 8 nucleotides agree with TRBD1. This CDR3 spans 13 amino acids. Germline CDR1 and CDR2: SNHLY and FYNNEI. The junction had 9 bases not matched to a gene; V was cut back by 6 bases and J by 9 bases.

The chain uses TRBV5-1 and TRBJ2-1, with 8 bases lining up with TRBD1. Germline values: CDR1 SGHRS, CDR2 YFSETQ. Germline trimming cut 0 bases from V and 6 bases from J; bases unmatched to any gene: 5. The CDR3 runs 15 residues. CDR3 amino acids: CASSLGGQVGNEQFF. The DNA for the CDR3 is TGCGCCAGCAGCTTGGGGGGACAGGTCGGCAATGAGCAGTTCTTC.

CDR3 sequence reads: CASSLETANYGYTF. Here the CDR3 DNA reads TGTGCCAGCAGCTTAGAAACAGCTAACTATGGCTACACCTTC. V gene TRBV7-9 combines with J gene TRBJ1-2; D ambiguous. Germline lookup yields CDR1 SEHNR and CDR2 FQNEAQ (reference sequence). V gave up 1 base and J gave up 0 bases, with 6 bases separating them. The CDR3 totals 14 residues.

This clone was recorded once. The chain has TRBV14 and TRBJ1-2; TRBD1 matches at 12 bases. The CDR3 is 13 residues long. CDR1 is SGHDN and CDR2 is FVKESK in the germline V gene. J was trimmed by 6 bases and V by 4 bases; bases with no gene match: 0. The CDR3, as DNA: TGTGCCAGCAGCCGGGACAGGGGGCATGGCTACACCTTC. Translating it yields CASSRDRGHGYTF.

The chain links TRBV2 to TRBJ2-3; TRBD2 aligns across 14 bases. The CDR3 is 15 residues long. V gave up 6 bases and J gave up 4 bases; unmatched junction bases: 3. Germline V gene data show CDR1 as SNHLY and CDR2 as FYNNEI. For the CDR3, the DNA is TGTGCCAGCAGGACTAGCGGGAGGGCCCCAGATACGCAGTATTTT. This gives the protein CASRTSGRAPDTQYF. Together with reference TRBV2 and TRBJ2-3, the CDR3 gives the full variable domain: EPEVTQTPSHQVTQMGQEVILRCVPISNHLYFYWYRQILGQKVEFLVSFYNNEISEKSEIFDDQFSVERPDGSNFTLKIRSTKLEDSAMYFCASRTSGRAPDTQYFGPGTRLTVL.

The chain recombines TRBV6-2 or TRBV6-3 with TRBJ2-7; perhaps TRBD1 as D (5 bases). Germline V gives CDR1 MNHEY, CDR2 SVGEGT. This CDR3 is built from 14 residues. V was clipped by 4 bases and J by 0 bases, with 10 bases between them. The CDR3 sequence: CASSLTETSYEQYF. CDR3 bases: TGTGCCAGCAGTTTGACAGAGACCTCCTACGAGCAGTACTTC.

This chain uses TRBV7-2 with TRBJ2-2; possible D gene TRBD2, 6 bases. The CDR3 covers 14 residues. The ends were cut back, 5 bases at V and 5 bases at J, with 12 bases in the middle. Germline values: CDR1 SGHTA, CDR2 FQGNSA. The CDR3, as DNA: TGTGCCAGCAGCAGCAGGGCGGGGACCGGGGAGCTGTTTTTT. It yields the protein CASSSRAGTGELFF.

This clone was counted a few times. The V call is TRBV18, the J call TRBJ2-7; 9 bases are shared with TRBD1. CDR1 KGHSH and CDR2 LQKENI come from the germline V gene. This CDR3 comprises 15 residues. V lost 0 bases, J lost 7 bases, and 7 bases stayed unmatched. CDR3 sequence reads: CASSPPGTGTWEQYF. Written as DNA, the CDR3 is TGTGCCAGCTCACCACCCGGGACAGGGACATGGGAGCAGTACTTC.

The genes are TRBV7-3 and TRBJ2-2, with TRBD1 identical over 10 bases. V lost 5 bases and J lost 3; bases outside the gene matches: 3. The CDR3 has 15 residues. Looked up from germline, CDR1 is SGHTA and CDR2 is FQGTGA. CDR3 protein: CASSLGQGDTGELFF. DNA of the CDR3: TGTGCCAGCAGCCTAGGACAGGGGGACACCGGGGAGCTGTTTTTT.

This rearrangement joins TRBV28 to TRBJ2-3, with D possibly being TRBD2 (6 bases). V gave up 2 bases and J gave up 0 bases, with 24 bases separating them. The CDR3 length is 20 residues. In germline, CDR1 is MDHEN, CDR2 SYDVKM. The CDR3 sequence is CASSLVVGPVVAASTDTQYF. CDR3 coding DNA: TGTGCCAGCAGTTTAGTCGTAGGGCCCGTCGTAGCGGCTAGCACAGATACGCAGTATTTT.

The rearrangement links TRBV28 to TRBJ2-3, with 7 bases identical to TRBD2. The CDR3 sequence is 15 residues long. J lost 3 bases, V lost 3 bases, and 6 bases had no gene match. The germline V gene encodes CDR1 MDHEN and CDR2 SYDVKM. CDR3: CASSLGGGRTDTQYF. The CDR3 region has the DNA TGTGCCAGCAGTTTGGGGGGAGGGAGGACAGATACGCAGTATTTT.

This chain joins TRBV30 and TRBJ1-5; 7 bases line up with TRBD1. This CDR3 is 15 amino acids long. Germline V CDR1 and CDR2: GTSNPN, SVGIG (reference sequence). V lost 4 bases to trimming and J lost 5 bases; unmatched junction nucleotides: 11. The CDR3 protein is CAWTPLGTEYQPQHF. The CDR3 DNA reads as TGTGCCTGGACCCCCCTAGGGACAGAGTATCAGCCCCAGCATTTT. Looking up the rest from reference TRBV30 and TRBJ1-5 gives the full variable domain: SQTIHQWPATLVQPVGSPLSLECTVEGTSNPNLYWYRQAAGRGLQLLFYSVGIGQISSEVPQNLSASRPQDRQFILSSKKLLLSDSGFYLCAWTPLGTEYQPQHFGDGTRLSIL.

CDR3 coding DNA: TGTGCCAGCAGTTTATCGACAGGGACCTACAATGAGCAGTTCTTC. This codes for CASSLSTGTYNEQFF. The rearrangement uses TRBV27 and TRBJ2-1, with 7 positions matching TRBD1. The CDR3 has 15 amino acids. Germline CDR1 is MNHEY and CDR2 is SMNVEV (reference sequence). V gave up 0 bases and J gave up 2 bases; unmatched junction bases: 1.

This clone was observed once. The rearrangement uses TRBV5-6 and TRBJ2-7, with D perhaps TRBD2 (5 bases). This CDR3 spans 14 amino acids. With 0 bases removed from V and 7 bases from J, the gap between germline ends came to 14 bases. The V gene's germline CDR1 is SGHDT and CDR2 YYEEEE. CDR3 sequence reads: CASSLDVSRREQYF. CDR3 bases: TGTGCCAGCAGCTTGGACGTCTCCCGGAGGGAGCAGTACTTC. The complete variable domain, with remaining parts taken from reference TRBV5-6 and TRBJ2-7, reads DAGVTQSPTHLIKTRGQQVTLRCSPKSGHDTVSWYQQALGQGPQFIFQYYEEEERQRGNFPDRFSGHQFPNYSSELNVNALLLGDSALYLCASSLDVSRREQYFGPGTRLTVT.

The rearrangement links TRBV29-1 to TRBJ2-7; 8 nucleotides match TRBD1. The V gene's germline CDR1 is SQVTM and CDR2 ANQGSEA. This CDR3 is built from 14 residues. V shed 7 bases, J shed 1 base, and the junction held 9 bases outside the gene matches. Here the CDR3 DNA reads TGCAGCGCTCGAAGGGGACAGGCGTCCTACGAGCAGTACTTC. Translating gives CSARRGQASYEQYF.